This T cell receptor beta chain was documented in a study of shared clonotypes between healthy human individuals. Study results and caveats: With a handful of donors compared, 4.5% to 6.5% of naive CD4 clonotypes were shared.

Trimming shortened V by 0 bases and J by 2 bases, and 8 bases separated the two germline ends. This CDR3 region has 15 residues. The germline V gene has CDR1 LNHNV and CDR2 YYDKDF (reference sequence). Recent vaccinations or acute infections were absent in the healthy HIV-negative adult donors. Data came from immunoSEQ multiplex PCR; TCRdb stores just in-frame clones and leaves some out. This table holds under 1,900,000 clones, around 98.5% found once. In this sample, this clone turned up once. Its cognate antigen is unknown. The sequence was obtained from a man between 25 and 39 years old in good health. Sequenced material: naive CD4+ T cells sorted from blood. Subset indicated: CD45RA+ positively selected. The chain is built from TRBV15 and TRBJ1-5; D is unresolved. The chain's CDR3 is CATSRDIGRNQPQHF. Here the CDR3 DNA reads TGTGCCACCAGCAGAGATATCGGGCGCAATCAGCCCCAGCATTTT.